A single sample gave rise to the 17 T cell receptor beta chains below, sequenced in a study of cytomegalovirus exposure and HLA in healthy donors. In the PCR, 60 Vbeta and 13 Jbeta primers were used. Libraries were prepared by immunoSEQ multiplex PCR; TCRdb keeps only in-frame clonotypes and omits some of them. The sample has under 200,000 clones; approximately 84% are singletons. Sequenced: PBMCs. All receptors derive from a boy aged 2 to 10 in good health and CMV-seronegative.

The V gene is TRBV6-5, the J gene TRBJ2-2; D is uncertain. Germline CDR1 and CDR2: MNHEY and SVGAGI. CDR3 length equals 15 residues. V lost 2 bases to trimming and J lost 1 base, with 8 bases between them. The CDR3 nucleotides read TGTGCCAGCAGTTACGACTGGGTGAACACCGGGGAGCTGTTTTTT. It encodes CASSYDWVNTGELFF.

The V and J genes are TRBV7-9 and TRBJ2-1, with TRBD1 matching 7 bases. CDR3 length equals 13 residues. V lost 4 bases to trimming and J lost 6 bases; unmatched junction nucleotides: 3. The germline V gene has CDR1 SEHNR and CDR2 FQNEAQ (reference sequence). The DNA for the CDR3 is TGTGCCAGCAGCTCAGGACAGGCCAATGAGCAGTTCTTC. This translates into CASSSGQANEQFF.

The chain carries TRBV5-1 and TRBJ1-1, with D perhaps TRBD1 (6 bases). The CDR3 is 15 residues long. Germline V gives CDR1 SGHRS, CDR2 YFSETQ. Trimming took off 0 bases at V and 1 base at J, with 10 bases between the two ends. CDR3 protein: CASSLGWTANTEAFF. The CDR3 DNA reads TGCGCCAGCAGCTTGGGCTGGACAGCGAACACTGAAGCTTTCTTT.

The V call is TRBV18, the J call TRBJ1-1; 8 positions match TRBD1. Germline values: CDR1 KGHSH, CDR2 LQKENI. Unmatched junction bases numbered 6, after V lost 6 bases and J lost 0 bases. This CDR3 is 15 amino acids long. CDR3: CASSRTGLLNTEAFF. The CDR3 region has the DNA TGTGCCAGCTCCCGGACAGGGTTACTGAACACTGAAGCTTTCTTT.

V usage is TRBV5-6 and J usage is TRBJ2-7, with TRBD1 identical over 7 bases. The V gene end was trimmed by 3 bases and the J gene end by 4 bases; junction bases not matched to a gene: 4. This CDR3 has 13 amino acids. Germline V lookup: CDR1 SGHDT, CDR2 YYEEEE. Here the CDR3 DNA reads TGTGCCAGCAGCTACGACAGGGTGTACGAGCAGTACTTC. As protein: CASSYDRVYEQYF.

The rearrangement links TRBV7-6 to TRBJ2-1; D might be TRBD2 (7 bases). This CDR3 has 16 amino acids. The V end was cut by 1 base, the J end by 5 bases, with 15 bases between. The germline gives CDR1 SGHVS, CDR2 FNYEAQ. CDR3 coding DNA: TGTGCCAGCAGCTTAGAGGGGGGACTACCTGACAATGAGCAGTTCTTC. This encodes CASSLEGGLPDNEQFF. The whole variable domain, remainder taken from reference TRBV7-6 and TRBJ2-1, is GAGVSQSPRYKVTKRGQDVALRCDPISGHVSLYWYRQALGQGPEFLTYFNYEAQQDKSGLPNDRFSAERPEGSISTLTIQRTEQRDSAMYRCASSLEGGLPDNEQFFGPGTRLTVL.

This clone was seen just once. The chain employs TRBV6-1 and TRBJ2-5; tentative D call: TRBD1 (5 bases). The DNA matches TRBJ2-7 better at its end, which makes the J call doubtful. The CDR3 is 14 residues long. CDR1 and CDR2 from the germline V gene are MNHNS and SASEGT. CDR3 DNA sequence: TGTGCCAGCAGTAGACAGAGAAGCTCCTACGAGCAGTACTTC. Protein: CASSRQRSSYEQYF.

The rearrangement links TRBV12-5 to TRBJ2-1; 16 nucleotides agree with TRBD2. Trimming took 0 bases from V and 6 from J; bases not matched to a gene: 5. This CDR3 is built from 18 residues. Germline-derived CDR1 and CDR2 are LGHNT and FRNRAP. The CDR3 loop is CASGLVPGLAGGPNEQFF. The CDR3 region has the DNA TGTGCTAGTGGTTTGGTCCCGGGACTAGCGGGAGGGCCCAATGAGCAGTTCTTC.

The CDR3 spells CASSSRGGGRTTDTQYF. CDR3 DNA sequence: TGCGCCAGCAGCTCGCGCGGAGGCGGGAGGACCACAGATACGCAGTATTTT. The V and J genes are TRBV5-1 and TRBJ2-3; 8 bases are shared with TRBD2. J lost 2 bases, V lost 3 bases, and 11 bases had no gene match. The CDR3 sequence is 17 residues long. Germline assignment: CDR1 SGHRS and CDR2 YFSETQ.

The gene calls are TRBV29-1 and TRBJ1-1; the D is unclear. Trimming cost V 7 bases and J 5 bases, with 17 bases left between them. The CDR3 is 13 amino acids. Germline V gives CDR1 SQVTM, CDR2 ANQGSEA. The CDR3 protein is CSALYALRTEAFF. The CDR3 bases are TGCAGCGCCCTGTATGCCCTGAGAACTGAAGCTTTCTTT.

The CDR3 sequence is CASSSVLVETQYF. The DNA for the CDR3 is TGTGCCAGCAGCTCCGTTCTAGTAGAGACCCAGTACTTC. The rearrangement joins TRBV28 to TRBJ2-5; D is unresolved. The V gene's germline CDR1 is MDHEN and CDR2 SYDVKM. CDR3 length: 13 amino acids. The V end lost 6 bases, the J end lost 4 bases, and 12 bases lay between the germline ends.

V is TRBV2 and J is TRBJ1-1; a weak D match, TRBD1 (5 bases). This CDR3 has 16 amino acids. CDR1 and CDR2 from the germline V gene are SNHLY and FYNNEI. V was trimmed by 2 bases and J by 0 bases, leaving 13 bases between them. CDR3 loop: CASSESLGAMNTEAFF. In DNA form, the CDR3 reads TGTGCCAGCAGTGAAAGTTTAGGGGCCATGAACACTGAAGCTTTCTTT. Supplemented by reference TRBV2 and TRBJ1-1, the full variable domain reads EPEVTQTPSHQVTQMGQEVILRCVPISNHLYFYWYRQILGQKVEFLVSFYNNEISEKSEIFDDQFSVERPDGSNFTLKIRSTKLEDSAMYFCASSESLGAMNTEAFFGQGTRLTVV.

This clone was picked up one time. The rearrangement joins TRBV6-6 to TRBJ2-7; maybe TRBD2 (6 bases). Trimming took off 2 bases at V and 7 bases at J, with 15 bases between the two ends. CDR1 MNHNY and CDR2 SVGAGI come from the germline V gene (reference sequence). This CDR3 contains 14 residues. The DNA for the CDR3 is TGTGCCAGCAGTTACGGACTAACCCCGGGGGAGCAGTACTTC. This sequence encodes CASSYGLTPGEQYF.

The rearrangement uses TRBV6-5 and TRBJ2-5; possible D gene TRBD1, 6 bases. Germline V gene lookup returns CDR1 MNHEY and CDR2 SVGAGI. Trimming took off 0 bases at V and 5 bases at J, with 16 bases between the two ends. The CDR3 extends over 16 amino acids. CDR3: CASSYSGQTRWETQYF. In DNA form, the CDR3 reads TGTGCCAGCAGTTACTCGGGACAAACAAGATGGGAGACCCAGTACTTC.

This chain connects TRBV6-1 to TRBJ2-7; TRBD2 matches at 11 bases. Germline V gene data show CDR1 as MNHNS and CDR2 as SASEGT. Losses at the gene ends were 6 bases for V and 4 bases for J; bases not matched to a gene: 5. The CDR3 is 14 residues long. The CDR3 is CASRGTSGSYEQYF. In nucleotides, the CDR3 is TGTGCCAGCAGAGGAACTAGCGGGAGTTACGAGCAGTACTTC.

This clone showed up just once. V and J are TRBV23-1 and TRBJ2-7; TRBD1 matches 7 bases. TRBV23-1 is an ORF; its function is uncertain. V was pared by 0 bases and J by 6 bases, with 2 bases of the junction left unmatched. CDR3 length: 13 residues. CDR3 protein: CASSQSTGAEQYF. As DNA, the CDR3 is TGCGCCAGCAGTCAATCTACAGGGGCCGAGCAGTACTTC.

The rearrangement links TRBV28 to TRBJ2-5; 10 bases are shared with TRBD2. The DNA end is a closer match to TRBJ2-7, so the J assignment may be wrong. This CDR3 comprises 16 residues. Germline V CDR1 and CDR2: MDHEN, SYDVKM. The CDR3 sequence is CASSLTSWTSGYEQYF. The CDR3 DNA reads as TGTGCCAGCAGTTTAACATCGTGGACTAGCGGCTACGAGCAGTACTTC.